This TCR beta chain was sequenced for a study of identifying expanded T cells in peripheral blood. Germline CDR1 and CDR2: SGDLS and YYNGEE. The CDR3 spans 16 residues. Deletions cut 4 bases from V and 4 bases from J, with 19 bases between. Method: immunoSEQ multiplex PCR; TCRdb's copy keeps in-frame clones and lacks some. Altogether about 86,000 clones are present, approximately 84% being singletons, with the ten largest covering 3.5% to 5%. The specimen sequenced was blood. This sequence originates from a person aged 18 to 70 in good health. The chain combines TRBV9 with TRBJ2-3; either TRBD1 or TRBD2 may supply D (5 bases each). CDR3 protein: CASSPLPWVGADTQYF. The CDR3 nucleotides are TGTGCCAGCAGCCCCCTTCCCTGGGTGGGGGCAGATACGCAGTATTTT.